A single sample gave rise to the 15 T cell receptor beta chains below, sequenced in a study of T cell responses to AZD1222 COVID-19 vaccine. Repertoires were generated with immunoSEQ multiplex PCR, while TCRdb's copy carries only in-frame clones and drops some. The sample carries over 100,000 clones, about 91% recorded once. The sample consisted of peripheral blood, taken on day 0 of AZD1222 vaccination. The receptors come from an adult in good health.

The chain combines TRBV13 with TRBJ2-5; 9 bases agree with TRBD1. Germline lookup yields CDR1 PRHDT and CDR2 FYEKMQ (reference sequence). V was pared by 5 bases and J by 0 bases, with 4 bases of the junction left unmatched. The CDR3 loop spans 15 amino acids. The CDR3 sequence: CASSPRTGDQETQYF. The CDR3 nucleotides read TGTGCCAGCAGCCCGAGGACAGGGGACCAAGAGACCCAGTACTTC.

The chain carries TRBV7-9 and TRBJ2-7; D gene ambiguous. Germline V CDR1 and CDR2: SEHNR, FQNEAQ (reference sequence). The CDR3 runs to 13 residues. Trimming stripped 3 bases from V and 3 bases from J, with 9 bases between. CDR3 DNA sequence: TGTGCCAGCAGCTTTCTCGACATCTACGAGCAGTACTTC. Encoded protein: CASSFLDIYEQYF.

This clone is classed as medium-sized. The V and J genes are TRBV6-5 and TRBJ1-1, with 9 bases aligning to TRBD1. Trimming at V came to 7 bases and at J to 4 bases, leaving 4 bases not matched to a gene. Germline V gene sequence: CDR1 MNHEY, CDR2 SVGAGI. The CDR3 has 13 amino acids. CDR3 nucleotide sequence: TGTGCCAGCACCTTGACAGGGGGCACTGAAGCTTTCTTT. Its translation: CASTLTGGTEAFF.

The V and J genes are TRBV2 and TRBJ1-5, with 10 nucleotides matching TRBD1. The CDR3 contains 16 residues. V lost 5 bases, J lost 3 bases, and 7 bases stayed unmatched. Germline assignment: CDR1 SNHLY and CDR2 FYNNEI. CDR3 amino acids: CASSLGDRGTNQPQHF. CDR3 coding DNA: TGTGCCAGCAGTCTCGGGGACAGGGGTACCAATCAGCCCCAGCATTTT. Full variable domain (outside the CDR3, taken from reference TRBV2 and TRBJ1-5): EPEVTQTPSHQVTQMGQEVILRCVPISNHLYFYWYRQILGQKVEFLVSFYNNEISEKSEIFDDQFSVERPDGSNFTLKIRSTKLEDSAMYFCASSLGDRGTNQPQHFGDGTRLSIL.

This clone was observed a few times. The V call is TRBV5-6, the J call TRBJ1-5; possible D gene TRBD1, 6 bases. The length of the CDR3 is 14 residues. CDR1 and CDR2 (germline): SGHDT, YYEEEE. V was clipped by 0 bases and J by 7 bases, with 11 bases between them. This CDR3 is CASSLGTDHQPQHF. CDR3 sequence (DNA): TGTGCCAGCAGCTTGGGGACAGATCACCAGCCCCAGCATTTT.

The rearrangement links TRBV6-5 to TRBJ1-4; a possible D gene is TRBD1 (6 bases). Trimming pared 7 bases from V and 8 bases from J, leaving 17 bases between. The CDR3 is 14 amino acids. The germline V gene has CDR1 MNHEY and CDR2 SVGAGI. The CDR3 loop reads CASNLGAPWEKLFF. CDR3 DNA sequence: TGTGCCAGCAACCTGGGGGCCCCATGGGAAAAACTGTTTTTT.

The chain combines TRBV27 with TRBJ1-1, with D hard to call. V lost 2 bases, J lost 4 bases, and 14 bases lay in between. Germline V lookup: CDR1 MNHEY, CDR2 SMNVEV (reference sequence). The CDR3 extends over 15 amino acids. The CDR3 nucleotides are TGTGCCAGCAGTTTAGCCCGCGGGTCTGGCACTGAAGCTTTCTTT. Residues: CASSLARGSGTEAFF.

V gene TRBV5-1 combines with J gene TRBJ1-2; 8 bases match TRBD1. Germline values: CDR1 SGHRS, CDR2 YFSETQ. J gave up 0 bases and V 4 bases, and 2 bases lay outside the gene matches. The CDR3 is 14 amino acids. The CDR3 reads CASSATGANYGYTF. The CDR3 nucleotides read TGCGCCAGCAGCGCGACAGGGGCTAACTATGGCTACACCTTC.

The chain uses TRBV3-1 (or the pseudogene TRBV3-2) and TRBJ2-1; 9 nucleotides align to TRBD1. CDR3 length: 19 residues. Germline CDR1 is LGHDT and CDR2 is YNNKEL (reference sequence). After removal of 1 base from V and 7 bases from J, the junction contained 17 bases not matched to a gene. This CDR3 reads CASSQVVTPGTGKRNEQFF. CDR3 nucleotide sequence: TGTGCCAGCAGCCAAGTCGTAACGCCGGGGACAGGGAAGAGAAATGAGCAGTTCTTC.

With respect to this clone: This CDR3 is also generated by other DNA sequences in the sample. This chain links TRBV2 with TRBJ2-7; 11 positions match TRBD1. Germline values: CDR1 SNHLY, CDR2 FYNNEI. This CDR3 region has 14 residues. V lost 4 bases, J lost 3 bases, and 2 bases stayed unmatched. The CDR3 is CASSAGTGGYEQYF. CDR3 in DNA: TGTGCCAGCAGTGCCGGGACAGGGGGCTACGAGCAGTACTTC.

This chain links TRBV5-1 with TRBJ2-3, with D possibly TRBD2 on 6 matching bases. CDR1 is SGHRS, CDR2 YFSETQ, per germline. The CDR3 length is 15 residues. V lost 4 bases and J lost 3, with 15 bases in between. DNA of the CDR3: TGCGCCAGCAGCCAAGGGACTGCTGGAACAGATACGCAGTATTTT. It specifies CASSQGTAGTDTQYF.

The chain employs TRBV28 and TRBJ1-1; 8 nucleotides match TRBD1. CDR3 size: 19 residues. The germline CDR1 and CDR2 sequences are MDHEN and SYDVKM. V trimming: 4 bases; J trimming: 3 bases; junction bases outside the gene matches: 19. The CDR3 loop is CASSSPYTTGGSSYTEAFF. CDR3 DNA: TGTGCCAGCAGTTCCCCATATACCACAGGGGGGAGCTCATACACTGAAGCTTTCTTT.

The chain is built from TRBV5-1 and TRBJ1-2; D is uncertain. CDR1 is SGHRS and CDR2 is YFSETQ in the germline V gene. The V end was cut by 5 bases, the J end by 4 bases, with 6 bases between. CDR3 length equals 11 residues. In nucleotides, the CDR3 is TGCGCCAGCAGTCCAGGCTATGGCTACACCTTC. Translation: CASSPGYGYTF.

The chain joins TRBV7-8 to TRBJ2-4; 7 bases are shared with TRBD1. V gave up 2 bases and J gave up 5 bases; unmatched junction bases: 12. Germline values: CDR1 SGHVS, CDR2 FQNEAQ. The CDR3 covers 17 residues. The CDR3 DNA reads as TGTGCCAGCAGCTTAATTTTAGGGACAGCGAGGGAAAACATTCAGTACTTC. Translation gives CASSLILGTARENIQYF.

The V gene is TRBV29-1, the J gene TRBJ1-1; possibly TRBD1 for D (5 bases). Trimming shortened V by 3 bases and J by 0 bases, and 17 bases separated the two germline ends. Germline lookup yields CDR1 SQVTM and CDR2 ANQGSEA. The CDR3 contains 16 residues. The CDR3: CSVEGLFNPMNTEAFF. CDR3 sequence (DNA): TGCAGCGTTGAGGGACTTTTCAACCCCATGAACACTGAAGCTTTCTTT.